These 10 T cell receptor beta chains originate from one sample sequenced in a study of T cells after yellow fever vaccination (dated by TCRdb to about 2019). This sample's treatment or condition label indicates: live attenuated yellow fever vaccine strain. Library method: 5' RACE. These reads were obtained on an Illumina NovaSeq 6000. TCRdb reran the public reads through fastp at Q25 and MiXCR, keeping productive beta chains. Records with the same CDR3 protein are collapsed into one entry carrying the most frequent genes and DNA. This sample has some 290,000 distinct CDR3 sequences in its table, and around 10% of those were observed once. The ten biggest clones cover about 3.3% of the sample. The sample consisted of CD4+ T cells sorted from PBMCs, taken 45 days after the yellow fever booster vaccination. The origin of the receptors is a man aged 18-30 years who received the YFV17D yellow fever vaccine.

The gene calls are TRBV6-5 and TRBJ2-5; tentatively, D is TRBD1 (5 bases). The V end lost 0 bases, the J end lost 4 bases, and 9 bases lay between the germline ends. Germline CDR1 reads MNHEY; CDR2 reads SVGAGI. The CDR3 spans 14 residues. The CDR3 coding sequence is TGTGCCAGCAGTTACTCGGGGCGCGTAGAGACCCAGTACTTC. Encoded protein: CASSYSGRVETQYF.

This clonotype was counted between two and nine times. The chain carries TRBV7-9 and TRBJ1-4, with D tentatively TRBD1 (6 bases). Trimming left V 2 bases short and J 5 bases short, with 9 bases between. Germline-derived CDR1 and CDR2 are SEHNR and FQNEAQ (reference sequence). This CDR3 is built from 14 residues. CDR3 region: CASSLWGQNEKLFF. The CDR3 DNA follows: TGTGCCAGCAGCTTATGGGGGCAGAATGAAAAACTGTTTTTT.

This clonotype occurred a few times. In nucleotides, the CDR3 is TGTGCCAGCAGCTTCCCTAGCGGGGGGGTCTACGAGCAGTACTTC. It is translated as CASSFPSGGVYEQYF. The genes are TRBV11-2 and TRBJ2-7; 12 nucleotides match TRBD2. The germline gives CDR1 SGHAT, CDR2 FQNNGV. J gave up 3 bases and V 3 bases, and 3 bases lay outside the gene matches. The CDR3 spans 15 residues.

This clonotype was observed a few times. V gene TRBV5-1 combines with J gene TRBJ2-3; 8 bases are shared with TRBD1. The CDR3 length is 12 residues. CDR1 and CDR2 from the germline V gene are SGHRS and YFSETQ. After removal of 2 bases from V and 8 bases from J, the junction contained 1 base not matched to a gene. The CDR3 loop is CASSFQGATQYF. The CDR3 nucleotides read TGCGCCAGCAGCTTTCAGGGGGCTACGCAGTATTTT. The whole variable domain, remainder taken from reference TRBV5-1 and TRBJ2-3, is KAGVTQTPRYLIKTRGQQVTLSCSPISGHRSVSWYQQTPGQGLQFLFEYFSETQRNKGNFPGRFSGRQFSNSRSEMNVSTLELGDSALYLCASSFQGATQYFGPGTRLTVL.

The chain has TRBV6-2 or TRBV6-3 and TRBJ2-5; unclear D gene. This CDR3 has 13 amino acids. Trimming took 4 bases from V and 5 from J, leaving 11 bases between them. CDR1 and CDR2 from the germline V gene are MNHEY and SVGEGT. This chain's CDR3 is CASSWVVMETQYF. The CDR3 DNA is TGTGCCAGCAGTTGGGTGGTTATGGAGACCCAGTACTTC.

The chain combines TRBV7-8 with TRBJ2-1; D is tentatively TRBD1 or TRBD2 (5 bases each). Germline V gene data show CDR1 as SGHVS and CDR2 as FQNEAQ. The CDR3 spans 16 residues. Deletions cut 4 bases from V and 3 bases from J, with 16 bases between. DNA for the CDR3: TGTGCCAGCAGCTCCACGTTAGCAGGGAGCTACAATGAGCAGTTCTTC. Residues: CASSSTLAGSYNEQFF.

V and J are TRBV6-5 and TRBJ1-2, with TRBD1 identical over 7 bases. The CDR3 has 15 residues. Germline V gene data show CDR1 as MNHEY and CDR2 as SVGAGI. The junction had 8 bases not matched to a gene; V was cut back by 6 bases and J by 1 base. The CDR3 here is CASSPDRENNYGYTF. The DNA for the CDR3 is TGTGCCAGCAGCCCAGACAGGGAAAATAACTATGGCTACACCTTC.

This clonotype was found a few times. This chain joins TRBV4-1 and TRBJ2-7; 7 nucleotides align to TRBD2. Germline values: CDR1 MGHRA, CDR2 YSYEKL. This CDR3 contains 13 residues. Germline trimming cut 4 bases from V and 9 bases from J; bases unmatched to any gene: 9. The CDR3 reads CASSLLPGEGQYF. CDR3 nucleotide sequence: TGCGCCAGCAGCCTCCTCCCGGGGGAGGGGCAGTACTTC.

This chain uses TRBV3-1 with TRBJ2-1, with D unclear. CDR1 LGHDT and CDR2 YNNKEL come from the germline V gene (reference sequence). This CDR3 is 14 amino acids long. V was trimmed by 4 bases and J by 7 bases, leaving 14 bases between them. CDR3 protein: CASSLFRAANEQFF. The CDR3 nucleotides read TGTGCCAGCAGCCTATTTCGTGCCGCTAATGAGCAGTTCTTC.

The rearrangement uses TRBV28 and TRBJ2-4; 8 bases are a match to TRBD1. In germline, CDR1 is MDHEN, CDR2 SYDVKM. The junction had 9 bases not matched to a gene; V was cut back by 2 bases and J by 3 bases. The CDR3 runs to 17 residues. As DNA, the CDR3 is TGTGCCAGCAGTTTACAACCGGACAGGGCGGGCAAAAACATTCAGTACTTC. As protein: CASSLQPDRAGKNIQYF.